This T cell receptor beta chain was documented in a study of response to subunit inactivated influenza vaccine. Study-level results: New T cells are recruited in small numbers by each seasonal influenza vaccination, according to the authors' suggestion.

Each CDR3 protein is one row after TCRdb ran MiXCR on the RT-PCR reads. The sample includes 500,000 to 750,000 distinct CDR3 sequences, 13% to 15% of them seen just once. This clonotype occurred a few times. What it binds is unknown. The CDR3 length is 13 residues. Trimming pared 4 bases from V and 5 bases from J, leaving 14 bases between. Germline CDR1 is SQVTM and CDR2 is ANQGSEA. The sample was PBMCs from blood, taken 11 to 12 days after vaccination. The rearrangement uses TRBV29-1 and TRBJ2-5; D could derive from TRBD1 or TRBD2 (6 bases each). The source of this sequence is a man in his fifties who received an inactivated influenza vaccine. Here the CDR3 reads CSVAQGTVETQYF. In DNA form, the CDR3 reads TGCAGCGTTGCTCAGGGGACTGTGGAGACCCAGTACTTC.